Described below is a single T cell receptor (delta chain) sequence and its context. Its antigen is not identified. This may stem from a read error, because a much larger clone lies one nucleotide away. At the DNA level, this CDR3 is encoded by other sequences in the same sample as well. Flow sorting of PBMC yielded separate Vgamma9/Vdelta2+ and Vdelta2-negative gammadelta T cell populations for bulk repertoire analysis. TCRdb re-called the multiplex PCR reads through CATT. The sample consists of about 89,000 delta-chain clones, more than 1.4% of them appearing once. This sample stems from a study of γδ T cells in repeated Plasmodium falciparum infection. General study points: Vgamma9/Vdelta2+ T cells showed a stable polyclonal repertoire with shared TCRgamma sequences.

CDR1 and CDR2 from the germline V gene are TSWWSYY and QGS. Unmatched junction bases numbered 28, after V lost 3 bases and J lost 4 bases. CDR3 length equals 22 residues. The chain carries TRDV1 and TRDJ1; TRDD3 agrees at 8 bases. The J gene was missing in TCRdb and was found by matching the end of the DNA to germline. The TCR originated in a pool of human donors (malaria-infected and uninfected, not separated). Material for sequencing was gamma-delta T cells from blood. Here the CDR3 DNA reads TGTGCTCTTGGGGAGGAAACCGGCCCTCCTTCCGCCGACTGGGGGGGCGGCGATAAACTCATCTTT. Translating gives CALGEETGPPSADWGGGDKLIF.